The sequence of this T cell receptor (beta chain) was determined in a study of blood T cell repertoires in COVID-19. Whole-study context: Acute and convalescent COVID-19 specimens originated in the United States, Italy and Spain.

TCRdb's table, derived via immunoSEQ multiplex PCR, lists solely in-frame clones and lacks some. The sample shows a few hundred thousand clones, under 90% of them seen only once. Recruitment covered under 25 US areas and drew participants whose ages spanned roughly 18 to 100 years. Cohorts were based on clinical histories the participants reported. The CDR3 runs to 15 residues. Germline lookup yields CDR1 SGHVS and CDR2 FQNEAQ. V lost 5 bases, J lost 1 base, and 12 bases lay in between. This rearrangement joins TRBV7-8 to TRBJ1-5; D perhaps matches TRBD1 (5 bases). This TCR was sampled from a man under 40 with acute COVID-19. The sequencing sample was made of PBMCs or T cells enriched from blood (not recorded which). CDR3 nucleotide sequence: TGTGCCAGCAGCACGGGGGGTACGAGCAATCAGCCCCAGCATTTT. This translates into CASSTGGTSNQPQHF.